One and the same sample provided the 17 T cell receptor beta chains below, sequenced in a study of T cells in Graves' hyperthyroidism and ophthalmopathy. Using RNA transcripts as the source, TCR beta CDR3 regions were amplified. The primer set for the first-round RT-PCR of the TCR CDR3 was HTBI. Using its own MiXCR run on the multiplex PCR reads, TCRdb lists one record per CDR3 protein. The table lists approximately 720,000 distinct CDR3 sequences, around 20% of them singletons, with 16% in the top ten. Sequenced: blood. The origin of the receptors is a woman between 50 and 59 years old with Graves' hyperthyroidism that later progressed to Graves' ophthalmopathy.

This chain links TRBV24-1 with TRBJ2-1; 10 bases match TRBD2. The V gene's germline CDR1 is KGHDR and CDR2 SFDVKD. CDR3 size: 16 residues. The V segment lost 3 bases and the J segment 6 bases; nucleotides outside the gene matches: 7. CDR3 residues: CATSDGVAGGLNEQFF. In nucleotides, the CDR3 is TGTGCCACCAGTGATGGAGTAGCGGGGGGTCTCAATGAGCAGTTCTTC.

The genes are TRBV9 and TRBJ1-6; TRBD1 matches 10 bases. CDR1 and CDR2 from the germline V gene are SGDLS and YYNGEE. The CDR3 sequence is 16 residues long. V trimming: 4 bases; J trimming: 7 bases; junction bases outside the gene matches: 8. CDR3 loop: CASSTSRDRGNSPLHF. The CDR3 region has the DNA TGTGCCAGCAGCACGTCTCGGGACAGGGGCAATTCACCCCTCCACTTT.

In this sample, this clonotype turned up a few times. The CDR3 loop reads CATSDLRSAGGETQYF. CDR3 bases: TGTGCCACCAGTGATTTGCGTTCCGCAGGGGGGGAGACCCAGTACTTC. The rearrangement uses TRBV24-1 and TRBJ2-5, with D possibly being TRBD1 (7 bases). The CDR3 length is 16 residues. V was clipped by 0 bases and J by 5 bases, with 15 bases between them. Germline CDR1 is KGHDR and CDR2 is SFDVKD.

J is TRBJ2-1 and V is TRBV18; D not certain. Trimming took off 3 bases at V and 8 bases at J, with 11 bases between the two ends. Germline V gene data show CDR1 as KGHSH and CDR2 as LQKENI. This CDR3 is built from 13 residues. The CDR3 DNA reads TGTGCCAGCTCACCGCCGGTTAGAGATGAGCAGTTCTTC. Residues: CASSPPVRDEQFF.

The chain recombines TRBV20-1 with TRBJ2-3; no clear D gene. V gave up 4 bases and J gave up 5 bases, with 13 bases separating them. This CDR3 comprises 13 residues. Germline CDR1 reads DFQATT; CDR2 reads SNEGSKA (reference sequence). This CDR3 is CSAIRVGIDTQYF. CDR3 nucleotides: TGCAGTGCTATTAGGGTGGGGATAGATACGCAGTATTTT.

Notes on this clonotype: Germline is not matched at one junction end, which may reflect a read error. V is TRBV9 and J is TRBJ2-2, with 9 bases that match TRBD1. CDR1 SGDLS and CDR2 YYNGEE come from the germline V gene. The CDR3 contains 17 residues. The CDR3 reads CASSVGGQGMFTEELFF. CDR3 in DNA: TGTGCCAGCAGCGTAGGAGGACAGGGGATGTTCACCGAGGAGCTGTTTTTT.

The chain has TRBV3-1 and TRBJ1-5; D is unclear. Per the germline V gene, CDR1 is LGHDT and CDR2 is YNNKEL (reference sequence). The CDR3 totals 13 residues. V lost 1 base to trimming and J lost 5 bases, with 6 bases between them. The CDR3 spells CASSQAGDQPQHF. The DNA of the CDR3 is TGTGCCAGCAGCCAAGCGGGTGATCAGCCCCAGCATTTT.

This clonotype showed up just a few times. Written as DNA, the CDR3 is TGTGCCAGCTCACCACTGACAGCCTCCAATTCTGGGGCCAACGTCCTGACTTTC. This translates into CASSPLTASNSGANVLTF. This chain joins TRBV18 and TRBJ2-6, with D possibly being TRBD1 (5 bases). CDR1 is KGHSH, CDR2 LQKENI, per germline. The V gene lost 1 base and the J gene lost 1 base, with 14 bases spanning the gap. The CDR3 covers 18 residues.

The chain couples TRBV20-1 to TRBJ1-2; 8 nucleotides agree with TRBD1. V gave up 6 bases and J gave up 8 bases; unmatched junction bases: 11. The germline CDR1 and CDR2 sequences are DFQATT and SNEGSKA (reference sequence). This CDR3 spans 13 amino acids. The DNA of the CDR3 is TGCAGTGCGATTATGCAGGGGGCGAGAGGCTACACCTTC. It is translated as CSAIMQGARGYTF.

Ten or more counts support this clonotype. The chain combines TRBV2 with TRBJ1-2, with TRBD1 matching over 8 bases. With V trimmed by 6 bases and J by 2 bases, 8 bases remained unmatched. The CDR3 runs to 15 residues. Per the germline V gene, CDR1 is SNHLY and CDR2 is FYNNEI. The DNA of the CDR3 is TGTGCCAGCAGCGCATCTAGGACAGGGAACTATGGCTACACCTTC. It encodes CASSASRTGNYGYTF.

This sequence joins TRBV6-5 and TRBJ2-3; D gene uncertain. The germline V gene encodes CDR1 MNHEY and CDR2 SVGAGI. Trimming shortened V by 2 bases and J by 6 bases, and 12 bases separated the two germline ends. This CDR3 spans 14 amino acids. This CDR3 is CASSYPGGVDTQYF. The CDR3 coding sequence is TGTGCCAGCAGTTACCCCGGTGGCGTGGATACGCAGTATTTT.

This chain links TRBV6-1 with TRBJ1-2, with a weak D call TRBD1 (5 bases). Germline loops: CDR1 MNHNS, CDR2 SASEGT. Trimming took 2 bases from V and 4 from J, leaving 17 bases between them. This CDR3 has 16 residues. CDR3 DNA sequence: TGTGCCAGCAGTGAAACTATAAGGGGCCGTGCCTATGGCTACACCTTC. Residues: CASSETIRGRAYGYTF.

This chain joins TRBV7-9 and TRBJ2-3, with 7 bases aligning to TRBD1. Trimming cost V 8 bases and J 0 bases; bases outside gene matches: 11. The CDR3 has 16 residues. Germline CDR1 SEHNR, CDR2 FQNEAQ (reference sequence). The CDR3 coding sequence is TGTGCCAGCGGAGCGTACCGGGACAGTAGCACAGATACGCAGTATTTT. As protein: CASGAYRDSSTDTQYF.

This clonotype has ten or more counts. This chain joins TRBV20-1 and TRBJ1-1; D is possibly TRBD1 (5 bases). This CDR3 has 13 amino acids. CDR1 and CDR2 (germline): DFQATT, SNEGSKA (reference sequence). The V end was cut by 5 bases, the J end by 1 base, with 11 bases between. DNA of the CDR3: TGCAGTGCTCGGGACGGCGGGAACACTGAAGCTTTCTTT. Translating gives CSARDGGNTEAFF.

This clonotype was recorded a few times. The CDR3 loop reads CASSQDTAFSSYNEQFF. CDR3 in DNA: TGTGCCAGCAGCCAAGATACGGCCTTTAGCTCCTACAATGAGCAGTTCTTC. This chain links TRBV14 with TRBJ2-1; D ambiguous. Germline V CDR1 and CDR2: SGHDN, FVKESK. The CDR3 is made up of 17 amino acids. V was trimmed by 0 bases and J by 0 bases, leaving 12 bases between them. The entire variable domain, with the rest obtained from reference TRBV14 and TRBJ2-1, is as follows: EAGVTQFPSHSVIEKGQTVTLRCDPISGHDNLYWYRRVMGKEIKFLLHFVKESKQDESGMPNNRFLAERTGGTYSTLKVQPAELEDSGVYFCASSQDTAFSSYNEQFFGPGTRLTVL.

The sample holds one count of this clonotype. The chain links TRBV12-3 or TRBV12-4 to TRBJ2-1; D possibly matches TRBD1 or TRBD2 (6 bases each). V was clipped by 11 bases and J by 2 bases, with 10 bases between them. The CDR3 sequence is 12 residues long. The CDR3 nucleotides are TGTGCCTTGGGGGGCGCCTACAATGAGCAGTTCTTC. Translation gives CALGGAYNEQFF.

The rearrangement uses TRBV7-8 and TRBJ2-3; tentatively, D is TRBD2 (5 bases). This CDR3 has 16 amino acids. Germline values: CDR1 SGHVS, CDR2 FQNEAQ. Trimming shortened V by 1 base and J by 4 bases, and 15 bases separated the two germline ends. CDR3 region: CASSLGILGVADTQYF. The CDR3 DNA reads TGTGCCAGCAGCTTAGGGATCCTCGGGGTCGCAGATACGCAGTATTTT.